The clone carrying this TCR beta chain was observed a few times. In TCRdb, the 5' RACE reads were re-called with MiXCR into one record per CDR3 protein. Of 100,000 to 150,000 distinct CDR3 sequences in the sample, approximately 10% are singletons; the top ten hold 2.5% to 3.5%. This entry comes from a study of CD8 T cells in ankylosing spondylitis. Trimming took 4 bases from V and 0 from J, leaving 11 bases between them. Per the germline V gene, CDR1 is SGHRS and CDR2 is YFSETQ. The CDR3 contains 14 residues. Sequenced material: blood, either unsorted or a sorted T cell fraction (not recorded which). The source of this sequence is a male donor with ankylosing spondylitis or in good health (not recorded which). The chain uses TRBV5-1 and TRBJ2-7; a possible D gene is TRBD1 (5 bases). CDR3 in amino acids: CASSADSRSYEQYF. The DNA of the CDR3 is TGCGCCAGCAGCGCCGACAGTCGCTCCTACGAGCAGTACTTC.